The rows below give T cell receptor beta chains drawn from one sample of a study of blood T cell repertoires in COVID-19. Clones were read by immunoSEQ multiplex PCR, and TCRdb kept only the in-frame ones, dropping some. The sample lists fewer than 500,000 clones; more than 75% were seen once. Material: peripheral blood. The receptors stem from a human donor with acute or convalescent COVID-19. The donor label of this sample is uncertain. CDR3s include the opening cysteine and the closing phenylalanine or tryptophan. The D gene is left open where the match is weak. Not every row has a clone size; where given, it reads once, few, many or a size class.

clone_size	v_call	j_call	d_call	cdr3_aa	cdr3_nt
.	TRBV6-6	TRBJ1-2	TRBD1	CASSNRGTGDNYGYTF	TGTGCCAGCAGTAACAGAGGGACAGGGGATAACTATGGCTACACCTTC
.	TRBV28	TRBJ1-2	.	CASSLQGRYGYTF	TGTGCCAGCAGTTTACAGGGAAGGTATGGCTACACCTTC
.	TRBV11-2	TRBJ2-7	.	CASSLTQIYEQYF	TGTGCCAGCAGCTTAACCCAGATCTACGAGCAGTACTTC
.	TRBV12-3/TRBV12-4	TRBJ1-6	TRBD1	CASSYRGSSPLHF	TGTGCCAGCAGTTACAGGGGGAGTTCACCCCTCCACTTT
.	TRBV30	TRBJ1-3	TRBD1	CAFLYGTVLSGNTIYF	TGTGCCTTCTTATACGGGACAGTACTTTCTGGAAACACCATATATTTT
.	TRBV19	TRBJ1-2	.	CASSIIGYGYTF	TGTGCCAGTAGTATTATCGGGTATGGCTACACCTTC
.	TRBV4-1	TRBJ2-6	.	CASSRKPQGSGANVLTF	TGCGCCAGCAGCCGAAAACCGCAGGGTTCTGGGGCCAACGTCCTGACTTTC
.	TRBV5-1	TRBJ2-2	.	CASRQAGGTGELFF	TGCGCCAGCCGACAGGCCGGCGGCACCGGGGAGCTGTTTTTT
.	TRBV28	TRBJ1-1	.	CASKQQRAPGTEAFF	TGTGCCAGCAAACAACAGAGGGCGCCCGGGACTGAAGCTTTCTTT
few	TRBV11-2	TRBJ1-2	.	CASSPQGGGRGYTF	TGTGCCAGCAGCCCTCAGGGAGGTGGTCGGGGCTACACCTTC
.	TRBV18	TRBJ1-6	TRBD1	CASSLAKGANSPLHF	TGTGCCAGCTCACTCGCGAAGGGGGCTAATTCACCCCTCCACTTT
.	TRBV6-5	TRBJ1-5	.	CASSPRQSNQPQHF	TGTGCCAGCAGTCCCCGACAAAGCAATCAGCCCCAGCATTTT
.	TRBV11-2	TRBJ2-1	.	CASSLGVRADEQFF	TGTGCCAGCAGCTTAGGCGTAAGAGCGGATGAGCAGTTCTTC
.	TRBV2	TRBJ2-3	.	CASSDRALDTQYF	TGTGCCAGCAGTGACAGGGCATTAGATACGCAGTATTTT
.	TRBV11-2	TRBJ2-2	.	CASSTYRDRWELFF	TGTGCCAGCAGCACGTACAGGGATCGGTGGGAGCTGTTTTTT
few	TRBV18	TRBJ1-2	.	CASSPQVSKTNYGYTF	TGTGCCAGCTCACCCCAGGTATCGAAAACTAACTATGGCTACACCTTC
.	TRBV19	TRBJ2-7	.	CASSDRTSPSKNTYEQYF	TGTGCCAGTAGTGACAGGACTTCCCCGTCTAAAAATACCTACGAGCAGTACTTC
.	TRBV19	TRBJ1-5	TRBD1	CASSIKGQGGRQPQHF	TGTGCCAGTAGTATAAAAGGACAGGGGGGCCGTCAGCCCCAGCATTTT
.	TRBV16	TRBJ2-1	TRBD2	CASGRLVAGKNNEQFF	TGTGCCAGCGGCCGACTAGTAGCGGGGAAAAACAATGAGCAGTTCTTC
.	TRBV5-8	TRBJ2-1	.	CASSSLTTEEQFF	TGTGCCAGCAGCTCACTAACGACAGAGGAGCAGTTCTTC
.	TRBV5-5	TRBJ2-7	.	CASSLGLRYEQYF	TGTGCCAGCAGCTTGGGGCTTCGCTACGAGCAGTACTTC
few	TRBV6-2/TRBV6-3	TRBJ1-3	.	CASSYGRSGNTIYF	TGTGCCAGCAGCTATGGCCGCTCTGGAAACACCATATATTTT
.	TRBV11-2	TRBJ2-3	TRBD1	CASSLGQGVNTDTQYF	TGTGCCAGCAGCTTAGGACAGGGGGTAAACACAGATACGCAGTATTTT
.	TRBV2	TRBJ1-5	.	CASSASWAQPQHF	TGTGCCAGCAGCGCATCGTGGGCCCAGCCCCAGCATTTT
.	TRBV3-1/TRBV3-2	TRBJ1-3	TRBD1	CASSSDRERNTIYF	TGTGCCAGCAGCTCGGACAGGGAGAGAAACACCATATATTTT
.	TRBV5-1	TRBJ2-1	.	CASSLGRSFSYNEQFF	TGCGCCAGCAGCTTGGGACGGAGTTTTTCCTACAATGAGCAGTTCTTC
.	TRBV30	TRBJ2-1	TRBD2	CAWNLAGSNNEQFF	TGTGCCTGGAATCTAGCGGGGTCCAACAATGAGCAGTTCTTC
.	TRBV9	TRBJ1-2	.	CASSVAPAYAGYGYTF	TGTGCCAGCAGCGTAGCCCCGGCATACGCGGGATATGGCTACACCTTC
.	TRBV7-9	TRBJ1-5	.	CASSLGDNSNQPQHF	TGTGCCAGCAGCTTAGGGGACAATAGCAATCAGCCCCAGCATTTT
.	TRBV18	TRBJ1-5	TRBD1	CASSPKGASGNQPQHF	TGTGCCAGCTCACCAAAGGGGGCCAGTGGCAATCAGCCCCAGCATTTT
.	TRBV7-2	TRBJ2-7	TRBD2	CASVPASGVLYEQYF	TGTGCCAGCGTCCCGGCGAGCGGGGTCCTCTACGAGCAGTACTTC
.	TRBV7-8	TRBJ2-3	.	CASSLDRVGADTQYF	TGTGCCAGCAGCTTAGACAGGGTAGGCGCAGATACGCAGTATTTT
.	TRBV27	TRBJ1-6	.	CASSLFSQQGSPLHF	TGTGCCAGCAGTTTGTTTAGTCAGCAGGGTTCACCCCTCCACTTT
.	TRBV11-2	TRBJ1-1	.	CASSSTQNTEAFF	TGTGCCAGCAGCTCAACACAGAACACTGAAGCTTTCTTT
.	TRBV5-4	TRBJ1-1	.	CASSWGTPGYTEAFF	TGTGCCAGCAGCTGGGGAACACCGGGGTACACTGAAGCTTTCTTT